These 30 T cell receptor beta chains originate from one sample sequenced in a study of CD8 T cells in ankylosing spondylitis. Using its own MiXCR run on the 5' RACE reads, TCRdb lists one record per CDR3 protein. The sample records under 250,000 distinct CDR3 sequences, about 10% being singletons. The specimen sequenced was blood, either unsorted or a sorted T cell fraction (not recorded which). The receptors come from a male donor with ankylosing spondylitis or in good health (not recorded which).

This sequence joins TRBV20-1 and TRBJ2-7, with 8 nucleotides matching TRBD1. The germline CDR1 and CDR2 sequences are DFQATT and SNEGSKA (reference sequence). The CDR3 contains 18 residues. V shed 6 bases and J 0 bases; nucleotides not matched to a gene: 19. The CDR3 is CSASGQGQPSAPSYEQYF. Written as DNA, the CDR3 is TGCAGTGCCTCCGGACAGGGTCAACCGTCAGCGCCCTCCTACGAGCAGTACTTC.

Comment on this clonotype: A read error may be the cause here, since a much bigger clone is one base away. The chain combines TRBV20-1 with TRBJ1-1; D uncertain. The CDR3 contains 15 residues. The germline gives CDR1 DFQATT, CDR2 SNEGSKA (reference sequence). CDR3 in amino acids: CRARDYRLMNTEAFF. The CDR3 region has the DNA TGCAGAGCTAGAGATTACAGACTCATGAACACTGAAGCTTTCTTT.

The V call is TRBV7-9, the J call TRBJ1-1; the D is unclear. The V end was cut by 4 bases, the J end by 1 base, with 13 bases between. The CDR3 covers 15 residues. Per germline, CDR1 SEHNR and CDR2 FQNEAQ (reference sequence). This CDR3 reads CASSSPYSRNTEAFF. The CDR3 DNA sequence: TGTGCCAGCAGCTCCCCCTACAGTAGGAACACTGAAGCTTTCTTT.

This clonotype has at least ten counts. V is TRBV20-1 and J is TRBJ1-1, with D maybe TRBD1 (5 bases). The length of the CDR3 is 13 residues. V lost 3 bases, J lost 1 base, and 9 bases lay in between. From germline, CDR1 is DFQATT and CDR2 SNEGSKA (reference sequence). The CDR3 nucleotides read TGCAGTGCTAGGGACATAAAGAACACTGAAGCTTTCTTT. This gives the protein CSARDIKNTEAFF.

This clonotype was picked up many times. Written as DNA, the CDR3 is TGCGCCAGCAGCTTTGGCCTCCAGCAGTTCTTC. Encoded protein: CASSFGLQQFF. The chain carries TRBV5-1 and TRBJ2-1; D not resolved. Germline V lookup: CDR1 SGHRS, CDR2 YFSETQ. Trimming stripped 2 bases from V and 11 bases from J, with 8 bases between. The CDR3 is 11 amino acids. The full variable domain, in which reference TRBV5-1 and TRBJ2-1 provide the parts outside the CDR3, is KAGVTQTPRYLIKTRGQQVTLSCSPISGHRSVSWYQQTPGQGLQFLFEYFSETQRNKGNFPGRFSGRQFSNSRSEMNVSTLELGDSALYLCASSFGLQQFFGPGTRLTVL.

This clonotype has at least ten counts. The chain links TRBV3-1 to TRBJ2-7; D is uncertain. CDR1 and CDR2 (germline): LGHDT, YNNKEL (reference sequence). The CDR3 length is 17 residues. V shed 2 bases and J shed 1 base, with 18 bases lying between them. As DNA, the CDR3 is TGTGCCAGCAGCCAACGCATTTCAAGCAGTAATTCCTACGAGCAGTACTTC. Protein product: CASSQRISSSNSYEQYF.

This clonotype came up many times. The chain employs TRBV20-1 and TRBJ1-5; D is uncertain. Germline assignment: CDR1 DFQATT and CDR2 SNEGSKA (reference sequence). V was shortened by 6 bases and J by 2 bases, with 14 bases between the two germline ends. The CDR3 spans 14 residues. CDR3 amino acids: CSADDQIGNQPQHF. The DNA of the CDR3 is TGCAGTGCAGACGACCAGATCGGCAATCAGCCCCAGCATTTT.

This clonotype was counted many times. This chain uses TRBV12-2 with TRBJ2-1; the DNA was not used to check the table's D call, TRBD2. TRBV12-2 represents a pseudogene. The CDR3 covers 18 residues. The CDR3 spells CASRFFESGLRNPNEQFF. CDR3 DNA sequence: TGTGCAAGTCGCTTCTTCGAGTCAGGACTACGAAACCCCAATGAGCAGTTCTTC.

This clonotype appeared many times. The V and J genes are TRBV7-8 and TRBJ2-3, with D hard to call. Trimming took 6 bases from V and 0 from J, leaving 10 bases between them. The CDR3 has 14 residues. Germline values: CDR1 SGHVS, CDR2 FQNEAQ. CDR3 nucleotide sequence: TGTGCCAGCAGTTTAACAGATAGCACAGATACGCAGTATTTT. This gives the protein CASSLTDSTDTQYF.

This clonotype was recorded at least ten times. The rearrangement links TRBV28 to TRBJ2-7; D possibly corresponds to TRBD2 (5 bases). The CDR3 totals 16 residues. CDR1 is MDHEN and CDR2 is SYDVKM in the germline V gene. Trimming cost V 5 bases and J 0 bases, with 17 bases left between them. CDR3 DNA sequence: TGTGCCAGCAGTAACTTCGGAGGTGCTAGCTCCTACGAGCAGTACTTC. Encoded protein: CASSNFGGASSYEQYF.

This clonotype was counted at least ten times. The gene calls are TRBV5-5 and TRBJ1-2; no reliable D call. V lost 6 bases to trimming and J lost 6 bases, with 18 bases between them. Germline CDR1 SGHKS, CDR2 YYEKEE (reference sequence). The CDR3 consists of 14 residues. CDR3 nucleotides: TGTGCCAGCACCTTCATGTGGAGTTCCGATGGCTACACCTTC. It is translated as CASTFMWSSDGYTF.

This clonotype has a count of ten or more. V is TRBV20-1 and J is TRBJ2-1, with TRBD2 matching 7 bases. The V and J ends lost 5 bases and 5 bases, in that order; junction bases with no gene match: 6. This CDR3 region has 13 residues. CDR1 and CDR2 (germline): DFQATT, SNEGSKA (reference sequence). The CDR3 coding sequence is TGCAGTGCTTCCTCGCTAGCGGACAATGAGCAGTTCTTC. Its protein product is CSASSLADNEQFF.

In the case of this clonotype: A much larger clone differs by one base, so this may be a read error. This CDR3 reads CASSGWNTDTQYF. As DNA, the CDR3 is TGCGCCAGCAGCGGCTGGAACACAGATACGCAGTATTTT. The chain carries TRBV5-1 and TRBJ2-3; D is unclear. There are 13 residues in the CDR3. The germline gives CDR1 SGHRS, CDR2 YFSETQ. Trimming shortened V by 4 bases and J by 2 bases, and 8 bases separated the two germline ends.

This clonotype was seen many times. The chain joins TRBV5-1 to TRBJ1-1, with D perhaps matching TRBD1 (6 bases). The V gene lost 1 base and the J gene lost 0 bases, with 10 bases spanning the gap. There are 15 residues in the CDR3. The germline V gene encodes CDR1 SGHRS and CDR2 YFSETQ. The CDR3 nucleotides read TGCGCCAGCAGCTTGAGCACAGGGCTGAACACTGAAGCTTTCTTT. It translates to CASSLSTGLNTEAFF.

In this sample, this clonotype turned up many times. CDR3 region: CASRGPSEGYTF. The CDR3 DNA reads as TGTGCCAGCAGGGGACCCAGTGAGGGCTACACCTTC. This sequence joins TRBV6-5 and TRBJ1-2, with TRBD1 as a possible D gene (5 bases). V lost 6 bases and J 8 bases, leaving 13 bases between the germline ends. CDR3 length: 12 residues. Germline V gene sequence: CDR1 MNHEY, CDR2 SVGAGI.

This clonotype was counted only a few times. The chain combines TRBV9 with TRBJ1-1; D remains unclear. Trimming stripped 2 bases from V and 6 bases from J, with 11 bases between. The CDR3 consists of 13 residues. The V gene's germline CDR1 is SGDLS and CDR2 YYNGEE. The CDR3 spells CASSVGSGPEAFF. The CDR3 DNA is TGTGCCAGCAGCGTCGGATCGGGCCCTGAAGCTTTCTTT.

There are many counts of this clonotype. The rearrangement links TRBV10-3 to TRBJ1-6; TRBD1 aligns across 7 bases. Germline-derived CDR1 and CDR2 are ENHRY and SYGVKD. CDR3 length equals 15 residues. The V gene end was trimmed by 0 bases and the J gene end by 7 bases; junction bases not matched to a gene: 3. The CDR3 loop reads CAISESTGRNSPLHF. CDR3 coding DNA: TGTGCCATCAGTGAGTCGACAGGGAGGAATTCACCCCTCCACTTT.

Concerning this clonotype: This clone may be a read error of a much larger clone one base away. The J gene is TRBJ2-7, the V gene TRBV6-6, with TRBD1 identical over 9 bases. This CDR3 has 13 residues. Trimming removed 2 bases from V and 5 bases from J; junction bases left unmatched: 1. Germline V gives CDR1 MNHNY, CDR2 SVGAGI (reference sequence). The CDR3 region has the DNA TGTGCCAGCAGTTACGGGACAGGGAACGAGCAGTACTTC. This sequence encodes CASSYGTGNEQYF.

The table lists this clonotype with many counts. The CDR3 here is CASSLGGFATDTQYF. The CDR3 DNA reads TGTGCCAGCAGCTTAGGCGGGTTCGCGACAGATACGCAGTATTTT. This chain links TRBV7-2 with TRBJ2-3, with D maybe TRBD2 (5 bases). CDR3 size: 15 residues. Germline-derived CDR1 and CDR2 are SGHTA and FQGNSA. Trimming pared 1 base from V and 3 bases from J, leaving 11 bases between.

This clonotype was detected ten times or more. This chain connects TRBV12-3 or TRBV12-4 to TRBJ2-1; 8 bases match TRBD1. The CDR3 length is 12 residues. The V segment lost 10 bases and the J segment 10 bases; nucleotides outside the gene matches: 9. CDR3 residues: CATKDRGFEQFF. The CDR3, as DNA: TGTGCCACAAAAGACAGGGGCTTCGAGCAGTTCTTC.

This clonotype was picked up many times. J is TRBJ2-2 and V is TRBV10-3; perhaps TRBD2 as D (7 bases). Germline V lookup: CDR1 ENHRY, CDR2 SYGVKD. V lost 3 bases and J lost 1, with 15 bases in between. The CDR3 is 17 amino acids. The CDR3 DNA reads TGTGCCATCAGTGAATGGAGGGGGGGCATGAACACCGGGGAGCTGTTTTTT. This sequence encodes CAISEWRGGMNTGELFF.

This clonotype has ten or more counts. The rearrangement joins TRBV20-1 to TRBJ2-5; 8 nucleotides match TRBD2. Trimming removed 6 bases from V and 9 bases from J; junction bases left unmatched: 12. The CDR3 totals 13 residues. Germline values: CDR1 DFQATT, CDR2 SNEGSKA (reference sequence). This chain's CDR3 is CSALSAGAAAQYF. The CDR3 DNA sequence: TGCAGTGCCCTATCAGCGGGGGCCGCAGCCCAGTACTTC.

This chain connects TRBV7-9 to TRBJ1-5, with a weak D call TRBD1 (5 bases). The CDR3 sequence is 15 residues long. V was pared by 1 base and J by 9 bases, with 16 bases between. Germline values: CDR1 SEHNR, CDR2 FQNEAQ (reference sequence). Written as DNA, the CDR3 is TGTGCCAGCAGCTTAGAGGGGACGGCCGCAGGGCCCCAGCATTTT. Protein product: CASSLEGTAAGPQHF.

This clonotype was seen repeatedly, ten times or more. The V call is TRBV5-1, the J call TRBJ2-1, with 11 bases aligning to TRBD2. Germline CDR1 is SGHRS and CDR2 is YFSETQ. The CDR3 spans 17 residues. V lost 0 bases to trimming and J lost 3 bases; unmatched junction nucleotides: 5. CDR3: CASSLEGSGGVYNEQFF. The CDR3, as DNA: TGCGCCAGCAGCTTGGAAGGTAGCGGGGGGGTCTACAATGAGCAGTTCTTC.

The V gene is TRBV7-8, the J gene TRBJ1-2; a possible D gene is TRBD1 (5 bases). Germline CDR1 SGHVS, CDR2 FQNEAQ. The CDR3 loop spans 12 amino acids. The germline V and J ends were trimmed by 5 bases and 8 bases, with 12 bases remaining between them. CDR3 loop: CASSPSKGGYTF. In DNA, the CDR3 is TGTGCCAGCAGCCCCTCTAAGGGGGGCTACACCTTC.

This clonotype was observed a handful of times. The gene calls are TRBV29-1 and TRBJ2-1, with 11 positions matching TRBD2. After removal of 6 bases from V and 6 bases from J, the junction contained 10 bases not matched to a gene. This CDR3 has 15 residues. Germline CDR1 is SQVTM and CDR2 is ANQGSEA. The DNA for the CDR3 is TGCAGCGTGCCCGGGACTAGCGGCATTACCAATGAGCAGTTCTTC. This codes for CSVPGTSGITNEQFF.

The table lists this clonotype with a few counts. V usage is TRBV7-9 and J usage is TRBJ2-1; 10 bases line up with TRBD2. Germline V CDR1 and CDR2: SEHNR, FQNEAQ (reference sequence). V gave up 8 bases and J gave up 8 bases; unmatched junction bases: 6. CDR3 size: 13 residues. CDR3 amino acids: CASVAGGNHEQFF. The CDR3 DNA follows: TGTGCCAGCGTAGCGGGGGGTAATCATGAGCAGTTCTTC.

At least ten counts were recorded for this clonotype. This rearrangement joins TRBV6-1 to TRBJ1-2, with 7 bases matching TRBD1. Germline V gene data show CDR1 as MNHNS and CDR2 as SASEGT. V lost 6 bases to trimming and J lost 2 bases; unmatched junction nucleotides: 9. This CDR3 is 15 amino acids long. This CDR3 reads CASRLRTGLNYGYTF. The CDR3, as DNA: TGTGCCAGCAGACTGCGGACAGGCTTGAACTATGGCTACACCTTC.

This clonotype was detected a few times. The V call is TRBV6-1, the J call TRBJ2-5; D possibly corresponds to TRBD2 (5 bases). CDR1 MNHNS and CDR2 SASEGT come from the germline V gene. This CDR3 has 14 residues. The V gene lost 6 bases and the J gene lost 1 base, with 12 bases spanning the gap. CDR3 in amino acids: CASSSRLAQETQYF. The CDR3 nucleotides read TGTGCCAGCAGCTCCAGGCTAGCCCAAGAGACCCAGTACTTC.

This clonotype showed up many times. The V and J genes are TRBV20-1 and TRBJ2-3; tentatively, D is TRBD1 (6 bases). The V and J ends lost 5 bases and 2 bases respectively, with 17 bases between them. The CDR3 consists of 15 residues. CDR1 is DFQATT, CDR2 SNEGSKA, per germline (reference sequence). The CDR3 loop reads CSAPFRQGFTDTQYF. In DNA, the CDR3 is TGCAGTGCTCCGTTCAGGCAGGGGTTCACAGATACGCAGTATTTT.